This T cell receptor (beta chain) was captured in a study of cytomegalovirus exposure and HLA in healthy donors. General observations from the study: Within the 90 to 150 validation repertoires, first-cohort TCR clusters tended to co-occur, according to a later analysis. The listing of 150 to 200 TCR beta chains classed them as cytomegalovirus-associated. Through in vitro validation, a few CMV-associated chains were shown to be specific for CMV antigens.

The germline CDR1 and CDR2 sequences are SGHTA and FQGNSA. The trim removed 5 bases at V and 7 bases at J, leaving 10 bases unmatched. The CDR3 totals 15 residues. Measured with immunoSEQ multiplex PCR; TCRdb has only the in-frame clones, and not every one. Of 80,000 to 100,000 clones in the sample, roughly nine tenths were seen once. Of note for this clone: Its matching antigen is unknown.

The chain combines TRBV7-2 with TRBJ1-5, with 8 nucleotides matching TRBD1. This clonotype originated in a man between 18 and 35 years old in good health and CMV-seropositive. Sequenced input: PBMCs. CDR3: CASSLTGEEGQPQHF. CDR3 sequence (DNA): TGTGCCAGCAGCCTGACAGGGGAAGAAGGGCAGCCCCAGCATTTT.